This T cell receptor beta chain derives from a study of blood T cell repertoires in COVID-19. Sequenced by immunoSEQ multiplex PCR; TCRdb stores in-frame clones only, minus some. Of some 140,000 clones in the sample, approximately 90% were seen once. Germline CDR1 reads MNHEY; CDR2 reads SVGAGI. Trimming took off 6 bases at V and 2 bases at J, with 13 bases between the two ends. CDR3 length: 14 amino acids. Sequenced: peripheral blood. The receptor's source is a man aged 50 or older with active or convalescent COVID-19. This chain uses TRBV6-5 with TRBJ1-1; D not certain. Here the CDR3 DNA reads TGTGCCAGCAGGTCACCCCTGACAAACACTGAAGCTTTCTTT. Its protein is CASRSPLTNTEAFF.